A single T cell receptor (beta chain) is shown here with its context. Assay used: immunoSEQ multiplex PCR; TCRdb lists only in-frame clones, some missing. This table has around 45,000 clones, roughly 88% appearing once. The data were obtained in a study of memory CD8 T cells in hepatitis C reinfection. Study context: Peak reinfection sampling occurred 3 to 8 weeks after detected reinfection.

This sample's time point: peak reinfection, 3 to 8 weeks after reinfection detection. No in vitro expansion preceded TCR sequencing of the sorted cells. Donors were people who inject drugs in the Montreal HEPCO cohort. This CDR3 contains 15 residues. V was pared by 4 bases and J by 4 bases, with 4 bases of the junction left unmatched. Per germline, CDR1 MNHNS and CDR2 SASEGT. Input material: naive CD8+ T cells sorted from blood. The chain links TRBV6-1 to TRBJ1-6; 7 nucleotides align to TRBD1. This clonotype was obtained from a man younger than 35 with hepatitis C virus infection. The CDR3 region is CASSGTGDYNSPLHF. CDR3 nucleotide sequence: TGTGCCAGCAGTGGAACAGGGGATTATAATTCACCCCTCCACTTT.